One and the same sample provided the 11 T cell receptor beta chains below, sequenced in a study of blood T cell repertoires in COVID-19. Repertoires were generated with immunoSEQ multiplex PCR, while TCRdb's copy carries only in-frame clones and drops some. The repertoire consists of fewer than 250,000 clones, with approximately 86% occurring once and the leading ten covering 3.8%. Sequencing input: PBMCs or T cells enriched from blood (not recorded which). The receptors derive from a woman in her thirties or forties with acute COVID-19.

The rearrangement uses TRBV18 and TRBJ2-1; 7 nucleotides agree with TRBD2. Germline CDR1 KGHSH, CDR2 LQKENI. This CDR3 is built from 15 residues. Losses at the gene ends were 5 bases for V and 4 bases for J; bases not matched to a gene: 8. CDR3 loop: CASSSTGLIYNEQFF. CDR3 in DNA: TGTGCCAGCTCATCAACGGGACTAATTTACAATGAGCAGTTCTTC.

The rearrangement links TRBV27 to TRBJ2-7; the D is unclear. This CDR3 is built from 13 residues. The ends were cut back, 2 bases at V and 4 bases at J, with 9 bases in the middle. Germline V gives CDR1 MNHEY, CDR2 SMNVEV (reference sequence). Written as DNA, the CDR3 is TGTGCCAGCAGTTTAACATTTGGTTACGAGCAGTACTTC. Translating it yields CASSLTFGYEQYF.

This chain connects TRBV21-1 to TRBJ2-3; TRBD2 is the table's D call, not checked against the DNA. TRBV21-1 represents a pseudogene. The CDR3 runs 16 residues. This chain's CDR3 is CASSKDPGREVDTQYF. The CDR3 nucleotides are TGTGCCAGCAGCAAAGACCCGGGAAGGGAGGTAGATACGCAGTATTTT.

The rearrangement uses TRBV6-1 and TRBJ1-2; 7 bases match TRBD1. V lost 1 base, J lost 4 bases, and 9 bases stayed unmatched. The CDR3 has 16 residues. Germline-derived CDR1 and CDR2 are MNHNS and SASEGT. The CDR3 spells CASSEDEGGAGYGYTF. In nucleotides, the CDR3 is TGTGCCAGCAGTGAAGACGAAGGGGGCGCAGGCTATGGCTACACCTTC.

The chain links TRBV4-1 to TRBJ1-5; 7 positions match TRBD1. Germline V gene sequence: CDR1 MGHRA, CDR2 YSYEKL. The CDR3 spans 17 residues. J lost 1 base, V lost 0 bases, and 6 bases had no gene match. CDR3 amino acids: CASSQEAGTASNQPQHF. DNA for the CDR3: TGCGCCAGCAGCCAAGAAGCCGGGACAGCCAGCAATCAGCCCCAGCATTTT.

The rearrangement uses TRBV2 and TRBJ2-5; 13 bases fit TRBD2. V was pared by 6 bases and J by 4 bases, with 5 bases of the junction left unmatched. The germline V gene has CDR1 SNHLY and CDR2 FYNNEI. The CDR3 covers 15 residues. CDR3 in DNA: TGTGCCAGCAGGGACAGACTAGCGGGAGGAGAGACCCAGTACTTC. It specifies CASRDRLAGGETQYF.

This rearrangement joins TRBV7-8 to TRBJ1-5; D remains ambiguous. Germline V CDR1 and CDR2: SGHVS, FQNEAQ. V was shortened by 2 bases and J by 0 bases, with 11 bases between the two germline ends. The CDR3 length is 16 residues. The CDR3 region has the DNA TGTGCCAGCAGCTTACATTACTTTTATAGCAATCAGCCCCAGCATTTT. It specifies CASSLHYFYSNQPQHF.

J is TRBJ2-3 and V is TRBV19; the match to TRBD2 covers 8 bases. J lost 1 base, V lost 1 base, and 7 bases had no gene match. The CDR3 runs to 17 residues. Germline V lookup: CDR1 LNHDA, CDR2 SQIVND (reference sequence). CDR3 coding DNA: TGTGCCAGTAGTATAGCGGGAGGGCCTTGGGGCACAGATACGCAGTATTTT. It codes for CASSIAGGPWGTDTQYF.

This chain joins TRBV27 and TRBJ1-6, with unresolved D. The V end was cut by 6 bases, the J end by 0 bases, with 21 bases between. Germline lookup yields CDR1 MNHEY and CDR2 SMNVEV (reference sequence). The CDR3 covers 19 residues. The CDR3 bases are TGTGCCAGCAGCACCGGACTGCCGAGAGAGAGCTCCTATAATTCACCCCTCCACTTT. It translates to CASSTGLPRESSYNSPLHF.

The chain joins TRBV11-3 to TRBJ2-7, with D hard to call. CDR3 length equals 13 residues. Germline V lookup: CDR1 SGHNT, CDR2 YENEEA. Trimming left V 0 bases short and J 4 bases short, with 7 bases between. CDR3 nucleotide sequence: TGTGCCAGCAGCTTAGATATGAGATACGAGCAGTACTTC. Protein sequence: CASSLDMRYEQYF.

The chain uses TRBV28 and TRBJ2-1; 7 positions match TRBD2. V shed 2 bases and J 4 bases; nucleotides not matched to a gene: 17. The CDR3 extends over 19 amino acids. Germline CDR1 MDHEN, CDR2 SYDVKM. CDR3 sequence (DNA): TGTGCCAGCAGTTTAGGATCTTTAGCTGTGGGAGGGCGGTACAATGAGCAGTTCTTC. The encoded protein is CASSLGSLAVGGRYNEQFF.